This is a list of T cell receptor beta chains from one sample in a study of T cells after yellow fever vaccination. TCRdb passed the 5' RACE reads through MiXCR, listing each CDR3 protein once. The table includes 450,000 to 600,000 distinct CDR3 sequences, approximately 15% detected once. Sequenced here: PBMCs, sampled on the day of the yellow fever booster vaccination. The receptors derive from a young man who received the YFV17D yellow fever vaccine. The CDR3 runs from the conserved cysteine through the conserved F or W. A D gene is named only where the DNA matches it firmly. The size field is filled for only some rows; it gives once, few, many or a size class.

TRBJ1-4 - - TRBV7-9 TGTGCCAGCAGCTTGAATAGCAACGCCAATGAAAAACTGTTTTTT CASSLNSNANEKLFF
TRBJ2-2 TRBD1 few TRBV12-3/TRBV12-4 TGTGCCAGCAGTTCGGGACAGGGGGCGGCCGGGGAGCTGTTTTTT CASSSGQGAAGELFF
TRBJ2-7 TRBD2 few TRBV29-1 TGCAGCGTGGGACTACCCTACGAGCAGTACTTC CSVGLPYEQYF
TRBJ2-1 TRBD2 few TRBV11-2 TGTGCCAGCAGCCCCGCCCTAGCGGTCCGAGGCAATGAGCAGTTCTTC CASSPALAVRGNEQFF
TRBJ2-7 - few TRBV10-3 TGTGCCATCGCGCCACATTCGCGAGACTACGAGCAGTACTTC CAIAPHSRDYEQYF
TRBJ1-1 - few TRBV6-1 TGTGCCAGCAGCGAAACTTACAGGGAGACTGAAGCTTTCTTT CASSETYRETEAFF
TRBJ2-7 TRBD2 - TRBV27 TGTGCCAGCAGGGAGACTAGCACCCCTCGGAGCGAGCAGTACTTC CASRETSTPRSEQYF
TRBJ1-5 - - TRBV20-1 TGCTGTGCTTCGACCAATGTGGGCAATCAGCCCCAGCATTTT CCASTNVGNQPQHF
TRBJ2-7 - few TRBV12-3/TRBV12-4 TGTGCCATCCAGCGGAGCTCCTACGAGCAGTACTTC CAIQRSSYEQYF
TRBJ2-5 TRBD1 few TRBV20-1 TGCAGTGCCAGGGACAGGACCCAAGAGACCCAGTACTTC CSARDRTQETQYF
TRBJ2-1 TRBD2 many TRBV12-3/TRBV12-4 TGTGCCAGCAGCCTAGGACTAGCGGGAATCAATGAGCAGTTCTTC CASSLGLAGINEQFF
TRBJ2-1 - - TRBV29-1 TGCAGCGTTGCGCGAGTGGGAGATGGGAATGAGCAGTTCTTC CSVARVGDGNEQFF
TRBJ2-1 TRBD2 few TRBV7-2 TGTGCCAGCAGCGTAGCGGGCCCCTCCTACAATGAGCAGTTCTTC CASSVAGPSYNEQFF
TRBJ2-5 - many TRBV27 TGTGCCAGCAGTCGACAGTCCCAAGAGACCCAGTACTTC CASSRQSQETQYF
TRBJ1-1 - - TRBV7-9 TGTGCCAGCAGTTCATCACCAGGGGCCCCTGAAGCTTTCTTT CASSSSPGAPEAFF